The entry that follows covers one T cell receptor (beta chain) sequence. The data were taken from a study of blood T cell repertoires in COVID-19. Study as a whole: Researchers got acute and convalescent COVID-19 samples from the United States, Italy and Spain.

This CDR3 is built from 14 residues. Germline CDR1 reads SEHNR; CDR2 reads FQNEAQ (reference sequence). V was shortened by 2 bases and J by 1 base, with 8 bases between the two germline ends. Assay: immunoSEQ multiplex PCR; the TCRdb copy retains only in-frame clones and omits some. The sample has about 260,000 clones; approximately 91% are singletons. V usage is TRBV7-9 and J usage is TRBJ1-1; no firm D call. Sequencing input: peripheral blood. This clonotype originated in a person aged 18-30 years with COVID-19, enrolled during active disease. For the CDR3, the DNA is TGTGCCAGCAGCTTATTGGTTAGGAACACTGAAGCTTTCTTT. This codes for CASSLLVRNTEAFF.